This T cell receptor beta chain originates from a study of blood T cell repertoires in COVID-19. Turning to the study itself: The analysed material was cDNA or gDNA that came from T cells, B-cell-depleted T cells, or PBMCs.

The germline V and J ends were trimmed by 1 base and 4 bases, with 8 bases remaining between them. The CDR3 is made up of 15 amino acids. The V gene's germline CDR1 is SGHTA and CDR2 FQGTGA. How the authors handled the data: Counts of nucleated cells, estimated from reference gene primer amplification, were obtained. Measured with immunoSEQ multiplex PCR; TCRdb has only the in-frame clones, and not every one. V and J calls plus clone size are reproduced from that table; the DNA served to infer D and trimming. The data contain about 220,000 clones, over 75% of them singletons. V usage is TRBV7-3 and J usage is TRBJ1-6; D unclear. Input material: peripheral blood. The origin of this receptor is a woman aged 65 to 85 with COVID-19, enrolled during active disease. CDR3 coding DNA: TGTGCCAGCAGCTTAAAGGCGGAGTATAATTCACCCCTCCACTTT. Protein: CASSLKAEYNSPLHF.